Described below is a single TCR beta chain sequence and its context. The CDR3 contains 17 residues. Germline V lookup: CDR1 SGHKS, CDR2 YYEKEE (reference sequence). V lost 0 bases to trimming and J lost 0 bases; unmatched junction nucleotides: 7. The data originate from a study of shared clonotypes between healthy human individuals. TCRdb's copy holds only in-frame clones and misses some; the assay was immunoSEQ multiplex PCR. The repertoire holds about 1 million clones, with about 77% as singletons. The chain is built from TRBV5-5 and TRBJ2-5, with 8 nucleotides matching TRBD1. This receptor was obtained from a man younger than 30 in good health. Sequenced sample: memory CD4+ T cells sorted from blood. Subset meaning: CD45RA-negative fraction. The chain's CDR3 is CASSLGTGGLYQETQYF. The CDR3 DNA follows: TGTGCCAGCAGCTTGGGCACAGGGGGTCTGTACCAAGAGACCCAGTACTTC. The full variable domain, rest sourced from reference TRBV5-5 and TRBJ2-5, is DAGVTQSPTHLIKTRGQQVTLRCSPISGHKSVSWYQQVLGQGPQFIFQYYEKEERGRGNFPDRFSARQFPNYSSELNVNALLLGDSALYLCASSLGTGGLYQETQYFGPGTRLLVL.